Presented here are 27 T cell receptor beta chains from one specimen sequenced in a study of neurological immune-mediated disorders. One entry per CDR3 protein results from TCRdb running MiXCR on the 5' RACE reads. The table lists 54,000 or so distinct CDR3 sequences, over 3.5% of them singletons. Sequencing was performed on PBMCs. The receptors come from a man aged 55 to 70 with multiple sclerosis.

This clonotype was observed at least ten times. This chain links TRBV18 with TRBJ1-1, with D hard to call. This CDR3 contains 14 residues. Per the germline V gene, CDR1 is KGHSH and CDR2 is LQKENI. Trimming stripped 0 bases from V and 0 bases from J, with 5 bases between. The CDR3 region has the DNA TGTGCCAGCTCACCACCAGCCATGAACACTGAAGCTTTCTTT. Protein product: CASSPPAMNTEAFF.

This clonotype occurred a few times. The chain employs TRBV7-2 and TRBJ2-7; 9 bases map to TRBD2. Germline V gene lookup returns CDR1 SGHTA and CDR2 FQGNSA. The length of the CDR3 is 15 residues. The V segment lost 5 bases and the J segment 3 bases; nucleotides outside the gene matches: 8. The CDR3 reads CASSPGLASFYEQYF. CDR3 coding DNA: TGTGCCAGCAGCCCCGGACTAGCGAGTTTCTACGAGCAGTACTTC.

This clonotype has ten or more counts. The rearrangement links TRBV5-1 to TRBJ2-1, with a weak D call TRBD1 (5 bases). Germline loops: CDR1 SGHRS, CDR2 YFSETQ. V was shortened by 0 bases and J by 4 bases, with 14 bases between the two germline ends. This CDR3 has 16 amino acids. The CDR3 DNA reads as TGCGCCAGCAGCTTGGCCCAGGGTCTGAAGTACAATGAGCAGTTCTTC. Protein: CASSLAQGLKYNEQFF.

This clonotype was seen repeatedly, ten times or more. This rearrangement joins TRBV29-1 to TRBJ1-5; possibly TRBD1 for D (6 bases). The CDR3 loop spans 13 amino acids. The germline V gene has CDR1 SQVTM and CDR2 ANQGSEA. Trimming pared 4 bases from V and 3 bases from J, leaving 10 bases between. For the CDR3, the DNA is TGCAGCGTTGGGACAGCCGTCAATCAGCCCCAGCATTTT. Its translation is CSVGTAVNQPQHF.

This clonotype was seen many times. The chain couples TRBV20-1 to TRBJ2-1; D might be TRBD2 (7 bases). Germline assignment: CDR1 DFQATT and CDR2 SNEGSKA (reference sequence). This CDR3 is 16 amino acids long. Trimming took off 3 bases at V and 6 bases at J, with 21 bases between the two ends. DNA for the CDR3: TGCAGTGCTAGTTCCGGGGGCGGACTAGTTGTCAATGAGCAGTTCTTC. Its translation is CSASSGGGLVVNEQFF.

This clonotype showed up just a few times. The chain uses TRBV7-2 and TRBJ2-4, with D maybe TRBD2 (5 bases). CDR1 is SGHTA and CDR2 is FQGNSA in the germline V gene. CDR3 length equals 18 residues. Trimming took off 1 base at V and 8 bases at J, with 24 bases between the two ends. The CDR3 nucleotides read TGTGCCAGCAGCTTAGGGGCTCGGGGAAGTGGGCTTACGGACATTCAGTACTTC. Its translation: CASSLGARGSGLTDIQYF.

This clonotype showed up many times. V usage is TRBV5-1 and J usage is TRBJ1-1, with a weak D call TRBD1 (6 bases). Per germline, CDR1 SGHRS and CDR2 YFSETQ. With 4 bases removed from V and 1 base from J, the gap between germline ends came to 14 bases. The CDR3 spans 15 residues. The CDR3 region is CASSGDSGENTEAFF. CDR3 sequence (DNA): TGCGCCAGCAGCGGGGACTCAGGGGAGAACACTGAAGCTTTCTTT.

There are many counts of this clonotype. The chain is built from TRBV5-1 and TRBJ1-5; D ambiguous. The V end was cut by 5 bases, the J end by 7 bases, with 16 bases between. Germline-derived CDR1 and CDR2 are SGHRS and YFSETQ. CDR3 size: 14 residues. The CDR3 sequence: CASREGVRGQPQHF. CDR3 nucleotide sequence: TGCGCCAGCAGAGAGGGCGTCCGGGGACAGCCCCAGCATTTT.

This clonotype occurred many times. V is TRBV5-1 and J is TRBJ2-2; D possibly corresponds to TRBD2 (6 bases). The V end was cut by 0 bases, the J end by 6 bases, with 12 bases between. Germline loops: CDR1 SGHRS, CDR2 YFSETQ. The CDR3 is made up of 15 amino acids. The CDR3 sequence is CASSLVPGGSGELFF. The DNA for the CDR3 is TGCGCCAGCAGCTTGGTCCCAGGAGGGTCCGGGGAGCTGTTTTTT.

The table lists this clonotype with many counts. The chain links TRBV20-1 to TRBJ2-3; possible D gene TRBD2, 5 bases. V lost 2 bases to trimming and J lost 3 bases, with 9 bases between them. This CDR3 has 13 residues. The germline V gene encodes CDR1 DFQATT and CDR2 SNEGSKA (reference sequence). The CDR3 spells CSARQSGTDTQYF. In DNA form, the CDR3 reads TGCAGTGCTAGACAATCGGGAACAGATACGCAGTATTTT.

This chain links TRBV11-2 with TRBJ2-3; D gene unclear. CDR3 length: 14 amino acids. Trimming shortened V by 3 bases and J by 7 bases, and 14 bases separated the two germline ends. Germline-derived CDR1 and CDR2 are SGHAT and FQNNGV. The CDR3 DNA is TGTGCCAGCAGCTTCTTCACGACCGAGAATACGCAGTATTTT. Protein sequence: CASSFFTTENTQYF.

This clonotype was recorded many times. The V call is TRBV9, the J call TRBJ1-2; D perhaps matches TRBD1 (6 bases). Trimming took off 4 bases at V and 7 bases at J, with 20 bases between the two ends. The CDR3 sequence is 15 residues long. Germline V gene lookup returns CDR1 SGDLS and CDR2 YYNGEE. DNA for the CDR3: TGTGCCAGCAGCCCATACAGGGATGCATATGGTGGCTACACCTTC. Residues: CASSPYRDAYGGYTF.

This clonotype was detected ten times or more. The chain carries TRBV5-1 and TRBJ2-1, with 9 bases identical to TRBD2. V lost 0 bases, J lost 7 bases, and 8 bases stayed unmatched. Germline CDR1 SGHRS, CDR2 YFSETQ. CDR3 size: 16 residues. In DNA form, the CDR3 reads TGCGCCAGCAGCTTGGAGGCGGGAGGGCCAAGGAATGAGCAGTTCTTC. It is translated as CASSLEAGGPRNEQFF. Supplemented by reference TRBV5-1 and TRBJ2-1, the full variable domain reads KAGVTQTPRYLIKTRGQQVTLSCSPISGHRSVSWYQQTPGQGLQFLFEYFSETQRNKGNFPGRFSGRQFSNSRSEMNVSTLELGDSALYLCASSLEAGGPRNEQFFGPGTRLTVL.

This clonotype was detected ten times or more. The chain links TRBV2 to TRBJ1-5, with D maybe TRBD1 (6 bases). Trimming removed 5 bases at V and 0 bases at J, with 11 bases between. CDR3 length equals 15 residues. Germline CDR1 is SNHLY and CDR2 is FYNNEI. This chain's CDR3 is CASSSDSLSNQPQHF. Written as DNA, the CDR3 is TGTGCCAGCAGTTCGGACAGCCTTAGCAATCAGCCCCAGCATTTT.

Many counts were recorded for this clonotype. The CDR3 DNA reads as TGTGCCAGCTCACCCCGACAGTCGAACACTGAAGCTTTCTTT. Protein: CASSPRQSNTEAFF. This chain links TRBV18 with TRBJ1-1, with D possibly TRBD1 on 5 matching bases. The CDR3 is made up of 14 amino acids. Germline lookup yields CDR1 KGHSH and CDR2 LQKENI. V was cut by 3 bases and J by 1 base, with 9 bases left in between.

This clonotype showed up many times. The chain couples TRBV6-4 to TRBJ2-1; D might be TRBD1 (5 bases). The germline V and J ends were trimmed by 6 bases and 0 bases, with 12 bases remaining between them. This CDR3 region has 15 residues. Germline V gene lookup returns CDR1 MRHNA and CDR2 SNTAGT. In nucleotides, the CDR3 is TGTGCCAGCAGACAACAGGTTAGCTCCTACAATGAGCAGTTCTTC. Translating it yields CASRQQVSSYNEQFF.

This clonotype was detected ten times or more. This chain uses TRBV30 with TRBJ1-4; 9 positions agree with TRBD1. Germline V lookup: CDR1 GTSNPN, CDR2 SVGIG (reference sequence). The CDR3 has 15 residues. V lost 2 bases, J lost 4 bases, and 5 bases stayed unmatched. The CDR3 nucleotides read TGTGCCTGGAGTCCGGGACAGGGTGTTAATGAAAAACTGTTTTTT. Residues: CAWSPGQGVNEKLFF. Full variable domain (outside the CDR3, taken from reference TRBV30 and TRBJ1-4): SQTIHQWPATLVQPVGSPLSLECTVEGTSNPNLYWYRQAAGRGLQLLFYSVGIGQISSEVPQNLSASRPQDRQFILSSKKLLLSDSGFYLCAWSPGQGVNEKLFFGSGTQLSVL.

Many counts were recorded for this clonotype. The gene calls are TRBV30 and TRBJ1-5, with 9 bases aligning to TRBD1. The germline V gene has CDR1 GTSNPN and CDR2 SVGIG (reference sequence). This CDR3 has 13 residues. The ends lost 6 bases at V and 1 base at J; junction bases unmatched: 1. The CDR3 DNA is TGTGCCTGCGACAGGGGGAGCAATCAGCCCCAGCATTTT. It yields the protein CACDRGSNQPQHF.

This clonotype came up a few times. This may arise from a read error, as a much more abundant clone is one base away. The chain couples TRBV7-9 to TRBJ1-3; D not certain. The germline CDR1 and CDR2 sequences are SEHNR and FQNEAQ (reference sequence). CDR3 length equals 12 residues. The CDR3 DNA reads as TGTGACAGCAGCTTGGTCGGAAACACCATATATTTT. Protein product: CDSSLVGNTIYF.

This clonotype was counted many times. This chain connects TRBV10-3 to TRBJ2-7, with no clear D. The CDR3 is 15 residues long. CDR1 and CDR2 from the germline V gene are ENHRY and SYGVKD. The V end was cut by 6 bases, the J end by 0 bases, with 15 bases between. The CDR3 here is CAIRPPRYPSYEQYF. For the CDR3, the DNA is TGTGCCATCAGACCCCCCCGGTACCCCTCCTACGAGCAGTACTTC.

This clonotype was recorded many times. CDR3 in DNA: TGTGCCACCAGTGACTCCGGGACTAGCACGGCACAACAATTGGATACGCAGTATTTT. Protein sequence: CATSDSGTSTAQQLDTQYF. The chain joins TRBV24-1 to TRBJ2-3; 9 nucleotides align to TRBD2. There are 19 residues in the CDR3. Trimming cost V 4 bases and J 6 bases; bases outside gene matches: 19. CDR1 is KGHDR and CDR2 is SFDVKD in the germline V gene.

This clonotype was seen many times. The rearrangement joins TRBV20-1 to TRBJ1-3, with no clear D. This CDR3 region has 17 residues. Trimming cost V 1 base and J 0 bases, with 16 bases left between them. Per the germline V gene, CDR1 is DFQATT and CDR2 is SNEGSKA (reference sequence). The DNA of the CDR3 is TGCAGTGCTAGAGCGTGGAAGGGCCCCAACTCTGGAAACACCATATATTTT. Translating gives CSARAWKGPNSGNTIYF.

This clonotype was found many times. CDR3 sequence (DNA): TGCAGTGCTAGGGGCCTAGCGGGAGGGGTGATCTCCTACGAGCAGTACTTC. It translates to CSARGLAGGVISYEQYF. J is TRBJ2-7 and V is TRBV20-1; 12 bases agree with TRBD2. The CDR3 runs to 17 residues. Germline CDR1 is DFQATT and CDR2 is SNEGSKA (reference sequence). Germline trimming cut 3 bases from V and 0 bases from J; bases unmatched to any gene: 9.

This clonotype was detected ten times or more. The CDR3 loop reads CATRKVSSYEQYF. The CDR3 DNA reads as TGTGCCACCAGGAAAGTAAGCTCCTACGAGCAGTACTTC. The chain is built from TRBV15 and TRBJ2-7; D is ambiguous. The CDR3 totals 13 residues. Germline loops: CDR1 LNHNV, CDR2 YYDKDF (reference sequence). Trimming took off 6 bases at V and 0 bases at J, with 9 bases between the two ends.

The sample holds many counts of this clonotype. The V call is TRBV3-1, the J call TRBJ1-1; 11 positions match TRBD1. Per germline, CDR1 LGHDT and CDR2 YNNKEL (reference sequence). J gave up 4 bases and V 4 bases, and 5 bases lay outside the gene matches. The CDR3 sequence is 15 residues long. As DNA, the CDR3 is TGTGCCAGCAGCCTCTCCGGGACAGGGGGCACTGAAGCTTTCTTT. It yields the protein CASSLSGTGGTEAFF.

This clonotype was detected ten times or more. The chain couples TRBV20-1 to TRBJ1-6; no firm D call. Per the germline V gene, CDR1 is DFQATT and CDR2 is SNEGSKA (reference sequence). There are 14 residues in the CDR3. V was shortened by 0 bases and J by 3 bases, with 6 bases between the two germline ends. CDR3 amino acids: CSARDRRYNSPLHF. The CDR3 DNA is TGCAGTGCTAGAGACAGGCGCTATAATTCACCCCTCCACTTT.

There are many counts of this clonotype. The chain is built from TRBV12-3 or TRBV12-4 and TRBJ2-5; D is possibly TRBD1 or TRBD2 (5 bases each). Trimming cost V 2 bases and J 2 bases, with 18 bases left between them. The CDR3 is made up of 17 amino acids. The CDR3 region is CASSLMVWGNRQETQYF. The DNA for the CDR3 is TGTGCCAGCAGTTTAATGGTCTGGGGGAATAGGCAAGAGACCCAGTACTTC.